This TCR beta chain came from a study of a mutant IDH1 vaccine in newly diagnosed glioma. Background on the study: Pretreatment consisted of radiotherapy, temozolomide, or both, with most receiving both.

Measured with immunoSEQ multiplex PCR; TCRdb has only the in-frame clones, and not every one. The sample includes around 63,000 clones, about 91% of them seen just once. The CDR3 has 13 residues. Germline values: CDR1 LGHNA, CDR2 YNFKEQ. As to this clone: As yet, its antigen is unknown. Sequence at one end of the junction differs from germline and may be a read error.

Study-wide results and caveats: Across multiple MHC alleles, around 93% of patients had vaccine-induced responses.

The time point is: baseline, week 1 (first vaccination visit). Treatment meaning: pre-vaccination baseline after standard-of-care therapy. Sequenced here: PBMCs, sampled from a glioma patient treated with radiotherapy, temozolomide or both. The source is a man between 50 and 59 years old with glioma. This sequence joins TRBV4-2 and TRBJ2-7; 7 nucleotides agree with TRBD1. CDR3 in DNA: TGTGCCAGCAGCAAAGACAGGGTCGGCGAGCAGTACTTC. Translating it yields CASSKDRVGEQYF.